Sequencing of this T cell receptor (beta chain) was carried out in a study of blood T cell repertoires in COVID-19. Study as a whole: Italy, Spain and the United States were the sources of the convalescent and acute COVID-19 samples. Sample material is recorded as cDNA or gDNA derived from T cells, B-cell-depleted T cells, or PBMCs.

Residents of 20 to 25 US areas, aged about 18 to 89 years, made up the participants. The repertoire was sequenced with immunoSEQ multiplex PCR; TCRdb's copy has only in-frame clones and lacks some. The sample shows 190,000 or so clones, approximately 81% of them seen only once. V shed 4 bases, J shed 8 bases, and the junction held 7 bases outside the gene matches. Germline CDR1 is MDHEN and CDR2 is SYDVKM. The CDR3 runs 13 residues. This chain uses TRBV28 with TRBJ1-2, with TRBD1 matching over 7 bases. The sequence came from a man aged 35-49 years who had recovered from COVID-19. The sample taken for sequencing was PBMCs or T cells enriched from blood (not recorded which). The CDR3 DNA reads TGTGCCAGCAGTTCACACAGGGGAGACGGCTACACCTTC. Its translation is CASSSHRGDGYTF.